Below are 28 T cell receptor beta chains sequenced from a single sample in a study of brain T cells in children with intractable seizures. TCRdb's copy holds only in-frame clones and misses some; the assay was immunoSEQ multiplex PCR. This table has roughly 80,000 clones, 85% to 95% appearing once. Sequenced here: peripheral blood, sampled at surgery. The receptors originated from a boy less than two years old with tuberous sclerosis and intractable seizures.

This chain joins TRBV2 and TRBJ2-7; TRBD2 is a possible D gene (5 bases). In germline, CDR1 is SNHLY, CDR2 FYNNEI. The CDR3 runs to 17 residues. Trimming took 4 bases from V and 3 from J, leaving 22 bases between them. As DNA, the CDR3 is TGTGCCAGCAGTGCCGCGGGTGGAGACACCGGGAACTACGAGCAGTACTTC. Translation: CASSAAGGDTGNYEQYF. Together with reference TRBV2 and TRBJ2-7, the CDR3 gives the full variable domain: EPEVTQTPSHQVTQMGQEVILRCVPISNHLYFYWYRQILGQKVEFLVSFYNNEISEKSEIFDDQFSVERPDGSNFTLKIRSTKLEDSAMYFCASSAAGGDTGNYEQYFGPGTRLTVT.

V usage is TRBV13 and J usage is TRBJ1-2; D is perhaps TRBD1 (6 bases). V lost 5 bases and J lost 0, with 13 bases in between. CDR3 length: 15 amino acids. The V gene's germline CDR1 is PRHDT and CDR2 FYEKMQ (reference sequence). The chain's CDR3 is CASSLGQITNYGYTF. CDR3 in DNA: TGTGCCAGCAGCCTTGGACAGATAACTAACTATGGCTACACCTTC.

The genes are TRBV2 and TRBJ2-1; TRBD2 matches at 9 bases. This CDR3 is built from 15 residues. V shed 4 bases and J 6 bases; nucleotides not matched to a gene: 7. Germline V CDR1 and CDR2: SNHLY, FYNNEI. CDR3 sequence: CASSGLAGVGNEQFF. The CDR3 DNA sequence: TGTGCCAGCAGTGGGTTAGCGGGAGTAGGCAATGAGCAGTTCTTC. The complete variable domain, with remaining parts taken from reference TRBV2 and TRBJ2-1, reads EPEVTQTPSHQVTQMGQEVILRCVPISNHLYFYWYRQILGQKVEFLVSFYNNEISEKSEIFDDQFSVERPDGSNFTLKIRSTKLEDSAMYFCASSGLAGVGNEQFFGPGTRLTVL.

J is TRBJ2-7 and V is TRBV2, with a weak D call TRBD1 (6 bases). The CDR3 runs 13 residues. Between the trimmed V and J ends, which lost 8 bases and 1 base, there was a span of 12 bases. Germline V lookup: CDR1 SNHLY, CDR2 FYNNEI. Here the CDR3 reads CASLKQGSYEQYF. CDR3 coding DNA: TGTGCCAGCCTCAAACAGGGTTCCTACGAGCAGTACTTC.

This clone was detected once. The rearrangement uses TRBV6-5 and TRBJ2-1, with 9 bases lining up with TRBD2. The J segment lost 6 bases and the V segment lost 1 base, leaving 7 bases of the junction unmatched. Germline CDR1 is MNHEY and CDR2 is SVGAGI. The CDR3 extends over 16 amino acids. The CDR3 here is CASSYLAPAGGNEQFF. In DNA, the CDR3 is TGTGCCAGCAGTTACTTGGCGCCAGCGGGGGGCAATGAGCAGTTCTTC.

The rearrangement joins TRBV13 to TRBJ2-1; D possibly corresponds to TRBD2 (5 bases). The V end lost 4 bases, the J end lost 6 bases, and 19 bases lay between the germline ends. Germline assignment: CDR1 PRHDT and CDR2 FYEKMQ (reference sequence). This CDR3 is built from 16 residues. The CDR3: CASSSTGFHVSNEQFF. The DNA of the CDR3 is TGTGCCAGCAGCTCCACGGGATTCCATGTTTCCAATGAGCAGTTCTTC.

This chain connects TRBV12-3 or TRBV12-4 to TRBJ2-2, with unresolved D. V was pared by 3 bases and J by 2 bases, with 4 bases between. The CDR3 covers 13 residues. CDR3 loop: CASSFHNTGELFF. The CDR3 DNA follows: TGTGCCAGCAGTTTCCACAACACCGGGGAGCTGTTTTTT.

V gene TRBV5-1 combines with J gene TRBJ2-3; a weak D match, TRBD1 (5 bases). This CDR3 region has 12 residues. CDR1 and CDR2 (germline): SGHRS, YFSETQ. V was cut by 4 bases and J by 5 bases, with 8 bases left in between. The CDR3 DNA reads as TGCGCCAGCAGCCCGACAGAAGATACGCAGTATTTT. Translated: CASSPTEDTQYF.

V is TRBV27 and J is TRBJ2-1; the match to TRBD2 covers 11 bases. The CDR3 contains 15 residues. The germline V gene has CDR1 MNHEY and CDR2 SMNVEV (reference sequence). With V trimmed by 4 bases and J by 3 bases, 2 bases remained unmatched. CDR3 sequence (DNA): TGTGCCAGCAGTTCTGGGACTAGCGGCTACAATGAGCAGTTCTTC. It is translated as CASSSGTSGYNEQFF.

DNA of the CDR3: TGCGCCAGCAGCTTTTCAGTGGACAGGGGGCAGACTGAAGCTTTCTTT. Amino acids: CASSFSVDRGQTEAFF. This chain uses TRBV5-1 with TRBJ1-1; 11 nucleotides align to TRBD1. CDR3 length: 16 residues. Germline CDR1 is SGHRS and CDR2 is YFSETQ. V trimming: 2 bases; J trimming: 5 bases; junction bases outside the gene matches: 8.

The chain links TRBV4-1 to TRBJ1-2, with TRBD1 matching 12 bases. This CDR3 is 17 amino acids long. CDR1 and CDR2 from the germline V gene are MGHRA and YSYEKL. V was clipped by 0 bases and J by 6 bases; unmatched bases: 8. CDR3 nucleotide sequence: TGCGCCAGCAGCCAAGATTTATCCGGGACAGGGGGCAATGGCTACACCTTC. Encoded protein: CASSQDLSGTGGNGYTF.

The V call is TRBV9, the J call TRBJ2-3; the match to TRBD2 covers 11 bases. From germline, CDR1 is SGDLS and CDR2 YYNGEE. J gave up 2 bases and V 3 bases, and 5 bases lay outside the gene matches. The CDR3 sequence is 16 residues long. This CDR3 is CASSATSGDYTDTQYF. The CDR3 DNA sequence: TGTGCCAGCAGCGCGACTAGCGGGGATTACACAGATACGCAGTATTTT.

The chain couples TRBV4-1 to TRBJ2-3; 8 nucleotides line up with TRBD2. This CDR3 spans 16 amino acids. The V gene's germline CDR1 is MGHRA and CDR2 YSYEKL. With V trimmed by 1 base and J by 0 bases, 3 bases remained unmatched. CDR3 nucleotide sequence: TGCGCCAGCAGCCAAGTAGCGGGAACTAGCACAGATACGCAGTATTTT. This codes for CASSQVAGTSTDTQYF.

The rearrangement joins TRBV5-1 to TRBJ2-5; perhaps TRBD1 as D (5 bases). Trimming cost V 7 bases and J 5 bases, with 18 bases left between them. Germline V CDR1 and CDR2: SGHRS, YFSETQ. The CDR3 spans 14 residues. The CDR3 loop is CASGTVDGAETQYF. The CDR3 bases are TGCGCCAGCGGAACAGTAGATGGGGCTGAGACCCAGTACTTC.

The chain employs TRBV7-9 and TRBJ2-7; D unclear. V was pared by 4 bases and J by 5 bases, with 9 bases between. Germline CDR1 is SEHNR and CDR2 is FQNEAQ (reference sequence). This CDR3 spans 12 amino acids. CDR3 sequence reads: CASSSRVDEQYF. CDR3 bases: TGTGCCAGCAGCTCCCGCGTGGACGAGCAGTACTTC.

The chain carries TRBV15 and TRBJ1-1; possible D gene TRBD1, 5 bases. CDR1 and CDR2 (germline): LNHNV, YYDKDF (reference sequence). There are 13 residues in the CDR3. V gave up 10 bases and J gave up 0 bases, with 12 bases separating them. This chain's CDR3 is CASRDGVNTEAFF. The CDR3 nucleotides read TGTGCCAGCAGGGACGGCGTGAACACTGAAGCTTTCTTT. The full variable domain, its missing parts supplied by reference TRBV15 and TRBJ1-1, is DAMVIQNPRYQVTQFGKPVTLSCSQTLNHNVMYWYQQKSSQAPKLLFHYYDKDFNNEADTPDNFQSRRPNTSFCFLDIRSPGLGDTAMYLCASRDGVNTEAFFGQGTRLTVV.

The chain recombines TRBV12-5 with TRBJ2-1, with a tentative D call TRBD2 (5 bases). Germline CDR1 reads LGHNT; CDR2 reads FRNRAP. Trimming pared 1 base from V and 0 bases from J, leaving 7 bases between. The CDR3 loop spans 15 amino acids. CDR3 bases: TGTGCTAGTGGTTTGGCTGCGGGCTCCTACAATGAGCAGTTCTTC. Amino acid sequence: CASGLAAGSYNEQFF.

This sequence joins TRBV4-2 and TRBJ1-5; no clear D gene. V gave up 1 base and J gave up 5 bases, with 9 bases separating them. Germline V lookup: CDR1 LGHNA, CDR2 YNFKEQ. The CDR3 extends over 14 amino acids. CDR3 region: CASSQVSVDQPQHF. DNA of the CDR3: TGTGCCAGCAGCCAAGTTTCAGTGGATCAGCCCCAGCATTTT.

CDR3 sequence (DNA): TGTGCCAGCAGCCCGACAGAGAACACTGAAGCTTTCTTT. This codes for CASSPTENTEAFF. J is TRBJ1-1 and V is TRBV7-3; a weak D match, TRBD1 (5 bases). The CDR3 sequence is 13 residues long. The V end was cut by 5 bases, the J end by 1 base, with 8 bases between. Germline CDR1 SGHTA, CDR2 FQGTGA.

The chain recombines TRBV10-3 with TRBJ2-2; 13 bases match TRBD2. This CDR3 is built from 17 residues. The germline gives CDR1 ENHRY, CDR2 SYGVKD. The junction had 6 bases not matched to a gene; V was cut back by 2 bases and J by 6 bases. CDR3 sequence (DNA): TGTGCCATCAGTGAGCCGACTAGCGGGAGGTTCTCCGGGGAGCTGTTTTTT. Translation gives CAISEPTSGRFSGELFF.

This chain uses TRBV9 with TRBJ1-4; tentatively, D is TRBD1 (6 bases). CDR3 size: 15 residues. The V gene's germline CDR1 is SGDLS and CDR2 YYNGEE. Between the trimmed V and J ends, which lost 0 bases and 7 bases, there was a span of 13 bases. The CDR3 region has the DNA TGTGCCAGCAGCGTAGGGGCTGGGGGCATTGAAAAACTGTTTTTT. This gives the protein CASSVGAGGIEKLFF. The full variable domain, completed using reference TRBV9 and TRBJ1-4, is DSGVTQTPKHLITATGQRVTLRCSPRSGDLSVYWYQQSLDQGLQFLIQYYNGEERAKGNILERFSAQQFPDLHSELNLSSLELGDSALYFCASSVGAGGIEKLFFGSGTQLSVL.

V gene TRBV18 combines with J gene TRBJ1-2; D uncertain. V lost 3 bases and J lost 4, with 15 bases in between. CDR3 size: 15 residues. Germline V gene sequence: CDR1 KGHSH, CDR2 LQKENI. The chain's CDR3 is CASSPSGQGVYGYTF. CDR3 sequence (DNA): TGTGCCAGCTCACCCAGCGGTCAAGGAGTCTATGGCTACACCTTC.

This clone was seen once. CDR3 nucleotide sequence: TGTGCCAGCAGCTTGAGAAAGACCGGCTATGGCTACACCTTC. Its translation is CASSLRKTGYGYTF. The rearrangement joins TRBV27 to TRBJ1-2; D is unresolved. The CDR3 covers 14 residues. Germline V gene lookup returns CDR1 MNHEY and CDR2 SMNVEV (reference sequence). Trimming removed 6 bases from V and 4 bases from J, with 15 bases in between.

The V call is TRBV19, the J call TRBJ1-2; D is possibly TRBD1 (5 bases). The CDR3 length is 14 residues. From germline, CDR1 is LNHDA and CDR2 SQIVND (reference sequence). V was clipped by 3 bases and J by 8 bases, with 16 bases between them. In DNA, the CDR3 is TGTGCCAGTAGTATCAGTTCCCCTTGGGGGGGCTACACCTTC. It yields the protein CASSISSPWGGYTF.

J is TRBJ2-1 and V is TRBV30; perhaps TRBD2 as D (5 bases). Per germline, CDR1 GTSNPN and CDR2 SVGIG (reference sequence). The CDR3 is 16 amino acids. V was pared by 3 bases and J by 3 bases, with 18 bases between. The CDR3, as DNA: TGTGCCTGGAGCCCCGGGGAGAGCGGCGTCTACAATGAGCAGTTCTTC. Protein: CAWSPGESGVYNEQFF.

This clone is a singleton in its sample. The chain recombines TRBV3-1 (or the pseudogene TRBV3-2) with TRBJ1-4; TRBD1 aligns across 8 bases. This CDR3 is built from 15 residues. V gave up 2 bases and J gave up 6 bases; unmatched junction bases: 5. Germline V CDR1 and CDR2: LGHDT, YNNKEL (reference sequence). The CDR3 is CASSQLRGLDEKLFF. The CDR3 DNA reads TGTGCCAGCAGCCAACTCAGGGGGCTCGATGAAAAACTGTTTTTT.

This clone was seen just once. The J gene is TRBJ2-1, the V gene TRBV11-2, with TRBD1 matching over 7 bases. The V segment lost 7 bases and the J segment 0 bases; nucleotides outside the gene matches: 18. This CDR3 is 19 amino acids long. Looked up from germline, CDR1 is SGHAT and CDR2 is FQNNGV. Written as DNA, the CDR3 is TGTGCCAGCACCCCTAGGGGGACAGTTCTCTCTGGCTCCTACAATGAGCAGTTCTTC. It specifies CASTPRGTVLSGSYNEQFF.

V usage is TRBV29-1 and J usage is TRBJ2-1; 11 nucleotides line up with TRBD2. The germline V gene encodes CDR1 SQVTM and CDR2 ANQGSEA. The CDR3 is 13 residues long. The V gene end was trimmed by 0 bases and the J gene end by 14 bases; junction bases not matched to a gene: 6. CDR3 amino acids: CSVEEVKLAGEFF. CDR3 DNA sequence: TGCAGCGTTGAAGAAGTGAAACTAGCGGGGGAGTTCTTC.